Sequencing of this T cell receptor beta chain was carried out in a study of blood T cell repertoires in COVID-19. For the study at large: Sites in the United States, Italy and Spain provided acute and convalescent COVID-19 samples. Sources were T cells, B-cell-depleted T cells, or PBMCs; the material itself was cDNA or gDNA.

As originally analysed: Reference gene primer amplification gave estimated nucleated cell counts. The protocol was immunoSEQ multiplex PCR, while the TCRdb copy is restricted to in-frame clones and leaves out a portion. V and J calls and clone size are those listed in that table; D and trimming were worked out from the DNA. The repertoire has fewer than 40,000 clones, more than 75% of them found once; the top ten carry under 35%. This CDR3 contains 14 residues. The trim removed 7 bases at V and 0 bases at J, leaving 3 bases unmatched. Germline CDR1 and CDR2: SGHDT and YYEEEE. The sequenced sample was peripheral blood. The TCR sequence derives from a man of 80 years or more with acute or convalescent COVID-19. The chain couples TRBV5-6 to TRBJ2-7; 11 bases line up with TRBD1. This CDR3 is CASGQGADSYEQYF. In DNA, the CDR3 is TGTGCCAGCGGACAGGGGGCCGACTCCTACGAGCAGTACTTC.